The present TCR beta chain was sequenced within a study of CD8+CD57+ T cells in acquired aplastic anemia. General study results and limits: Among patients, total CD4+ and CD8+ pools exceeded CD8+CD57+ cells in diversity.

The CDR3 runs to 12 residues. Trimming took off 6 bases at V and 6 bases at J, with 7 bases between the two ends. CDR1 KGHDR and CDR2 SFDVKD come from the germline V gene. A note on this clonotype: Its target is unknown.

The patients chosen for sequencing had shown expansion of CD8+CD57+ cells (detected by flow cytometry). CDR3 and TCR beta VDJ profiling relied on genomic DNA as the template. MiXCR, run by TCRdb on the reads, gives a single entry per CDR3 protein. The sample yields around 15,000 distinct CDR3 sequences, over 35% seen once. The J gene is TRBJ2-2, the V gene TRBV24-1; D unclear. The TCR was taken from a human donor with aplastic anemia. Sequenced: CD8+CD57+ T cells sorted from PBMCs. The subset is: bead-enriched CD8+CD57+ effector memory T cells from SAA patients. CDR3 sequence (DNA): TGTGCCACCAGTTGGACGGCCGGGGAGCTGTTTTTT. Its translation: CATSWTAGELFF.